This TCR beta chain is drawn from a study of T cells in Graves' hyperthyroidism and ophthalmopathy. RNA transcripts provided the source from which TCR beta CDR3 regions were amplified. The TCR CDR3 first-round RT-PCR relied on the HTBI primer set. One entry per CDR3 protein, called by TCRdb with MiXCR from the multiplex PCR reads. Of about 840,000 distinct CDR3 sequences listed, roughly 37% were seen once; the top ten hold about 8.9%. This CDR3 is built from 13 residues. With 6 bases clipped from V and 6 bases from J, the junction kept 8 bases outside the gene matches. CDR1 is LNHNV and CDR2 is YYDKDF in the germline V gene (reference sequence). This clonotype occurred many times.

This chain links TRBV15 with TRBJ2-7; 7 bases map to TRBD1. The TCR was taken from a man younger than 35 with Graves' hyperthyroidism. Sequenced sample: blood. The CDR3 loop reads CATRGARGREQYF. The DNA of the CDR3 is TGTGCCACCAGAGGGGCTAGGGGGCGCGAGCAGTACTTC.